The clone carrying this T cell receptor beta chain appeared a few times. Its specificity is not known. This sample stems from a study of T cell repertoires in cytomegalovirus infection. CDR1 SGHTA and CDR2 FQGNSA come from the germline V gene. The CDR3 is 13 residues long. The V end lost 1 base, the J end lost 8 bases, and 9 bases lay between the germline ends. TCRdb ran MiXCR on the reads and lists one entry per CDR3 protein. Of approximately 590,000 distinct CDR3 sequences in the sample, 40% are singletons; the top ten hold 48%. Study-wide results and limits: Ex vivo, HLA-C-restricted CMV-specific TCR beta clonotypes prevailed over the rest of the response.

The sample in question was cultured PBMCs, obtained from culture after CMV antigen stimulation. The receptor was derived from a human donor in good health (CMV status not recorded). Some clones in this sample may be carry-over from other donors' samples. This sequence joins TRBV7-2 and TRBJ2-1; weak D call: TRBD2 (5 bases). CDR3 sequence reads: CASSLGGSDEQFF. In nucleotides, the CDR3 is TGTGCCAGCAGCTTAGGGGGTAGCGATGAGCAGTTCTTC.